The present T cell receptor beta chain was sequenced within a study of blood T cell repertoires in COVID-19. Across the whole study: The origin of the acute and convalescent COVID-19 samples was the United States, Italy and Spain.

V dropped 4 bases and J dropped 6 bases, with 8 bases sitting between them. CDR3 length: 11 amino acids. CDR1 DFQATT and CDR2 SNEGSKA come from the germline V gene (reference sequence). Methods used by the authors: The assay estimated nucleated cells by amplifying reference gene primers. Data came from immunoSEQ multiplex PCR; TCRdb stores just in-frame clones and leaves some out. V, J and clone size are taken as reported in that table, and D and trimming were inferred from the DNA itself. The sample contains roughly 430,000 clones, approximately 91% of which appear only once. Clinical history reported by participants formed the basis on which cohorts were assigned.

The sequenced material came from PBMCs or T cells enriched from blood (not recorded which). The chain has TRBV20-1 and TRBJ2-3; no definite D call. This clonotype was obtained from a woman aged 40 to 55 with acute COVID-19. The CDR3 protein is CSANPRDTQYF. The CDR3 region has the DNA TGCAGTGCTAATCCGAGGGATACGCAGTATTTT.